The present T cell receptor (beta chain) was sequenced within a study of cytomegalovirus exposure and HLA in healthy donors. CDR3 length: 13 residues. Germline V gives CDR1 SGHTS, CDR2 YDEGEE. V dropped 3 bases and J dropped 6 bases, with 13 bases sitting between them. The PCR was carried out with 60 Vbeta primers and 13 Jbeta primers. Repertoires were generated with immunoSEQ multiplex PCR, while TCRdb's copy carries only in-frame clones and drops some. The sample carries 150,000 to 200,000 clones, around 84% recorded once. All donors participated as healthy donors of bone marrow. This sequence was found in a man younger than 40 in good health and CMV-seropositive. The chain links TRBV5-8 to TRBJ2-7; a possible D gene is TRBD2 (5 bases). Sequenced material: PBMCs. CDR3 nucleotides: TGTGCCAGCAGCTCGAATAGGGAGTCCGAGCAGTACGTC. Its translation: CASSSNRESEQYV.